The 15 T cell receptor beta chains given below trace back to one sample, sequenced in a study of molecular identifiers for immune sequencing clone quantification. MiXCR, run by TCRdb on the PCR reads, gives a single entry per CDR3 protein. The sample yields about 630,000 distinct CDR3 sequences, roughly 27% seen once. The sequenced sample consisted of naive CD8+ T cells from blood, with Jurkat cell RNA spiked in. Noted subset: FACS-sorted CD8+CD4-CCR7+CD45RA+ naive T cells. The receptors here all came from a human donor in good health. Some libraries in this study had Jurkat cell RNA spiked in.

This clonotype was counted many times. This chain connects TRBV9 to TRBJ2-3; D ambiguous. The CDR3 contains 16 residues. Germline-derived CDR1 and CDR2 are SGDLS and YYNGEE. Trimming took off 0 bases at V and 0 bases at J, with 11 bases between the two ends. For the CDR3, the DNA is TGTGCCAGCAGCGTAGAGCCTAGTCTAAGCACAGATACGCAGTATTTT. Its protein is CASSVEPSLSTDTQYF. Full variable domain (missing parts from reference TRBV9 and TRBJ2-3): DSGVTQTPKHLITATGQRVTLRCSPRSGDLSVYWYQQSLDQGLQFLIQYYNGEERAKGNILERFSAQQFPDLHSELNLSSLELGDSALYFCASSVEPSLSTDTQYFGPGTRLTVL.

CDR3 region: CASSLMGQNNEKLFF. In DNA, the CDR3 is TGTGCCAGCAGTTTAATGGGGCAGAATAATGAAAAACTGTTTTTT. The rearrangement links TRBV27 to TRBJ1-4, with D maybe TRBD1 (5 bases). V lost 2 bases, J lost 4 bases, and 11 bases lay in between. The germline CDR1 and CDR2 sequences are MNHEY and SMNVEV (reference sequence). CDR3 length: 15 residues.

Comments on this clonotype: A clone one base away is much larger, so this may be a read error. The chain combines TRBV7-7 with TRBJ2-5, with 10 bases matching TRBD1. After removal of 3 bases from V and 1 base from J, the junction contained 2 bases not matched to a gene. The germline CDR1 and CDR2 sequences are SSHAT and FNYEAQ (reference sequence). CDR3 length equals 15 residues. Here the CDR3 DNA reads TGTGCCAGCAGCTTGACAGGGGGCATCCAAGAGACCCAGTACTTC. Its protein product is CASSLTGGIQETQYF.

This clonotype was counted only a few times. The V call is TRBV9, the J call TRBJ1-3; weak D call: TRBD1 (6 bases). Between the trimmed V and J ends, which lost 4 bases and 6 bases, there was a span of 23 bases. The CDR3 extends over 17 amino acids. Germline lookup yields CDR1 SGDLS and CDR2 YYNGEE. This CDR3 reads CASSSTGTRGPANTIYF. As DNA, the CDR3 is TGTGCCAGCAGCTCCACCGGGACAAGGGGACCTGCAAACACCATATATTTT.

The chain employs TRBV4-1 and TRBJ2-3; TRBD2 matches at 7 bases. V lost 0 bases, J lost 3 bases, and 3 bases stayed unmatched. The germline gives CDR1 MGHRA, CDR2 YSYEKL. The CDR3 has 15 residues. The CDR3 is CASSQDGLGTDTQYF. The DNA for the CDR3 is TGCGCCAGCAGCCAAGATGGACTAGGGACAGATACGCAGTATTTT.

The V gene is TRBV27, the J gene TRBJ1-1; D perhaps matches TRBD1 (5 bases). The CDR3 contains 14 residues. Trimming left V 3 bases short and J 1 base short, with 9 bases between. Germline loops: CDR1 MNHEY, CDR2 SMNVEV (reference sequence). This chain's CDR3 is CASSFGAANTEAFF. In nucleotides, the CDR3 is TGTGCCAGCAGTTTTGGGGCGGCGAACACTGAAGCTTTCTTT.

Comments on this clonotype: It may be a read error: a sequence one base away is much more abundant. V and J are TRBV12-3 or TRBV12-4 and TRBJ1-1; no reliable D call. The CDR3 has 16 residues. The V end was cut by 5 bases, the J end by 4 bases, with 20 bases between. CDR3 sequence: CASSVRTEGNGTEAFF. Written as DNA, the CDR3 is TGTGCCAGCAGTGTACGGACCGAAGGCAACGGCACTGAAGCTTTCTTT.

At least ten counts were recorded for this clonotype. J is TRBJ2-2 and V is TRBV6-6, with unresolved D. Germline V gene lookup returns CDR1 MNHNY and CDR2 SVGAGI (reference sequence). CDR3 size: 13 residues. Trimming removed 2 bases from V and 3 bases from J, with 4 bases in between. CDR3 loop: CASSYGYTGELFF. The CDR3 DNA reads TGTGCCAGCAGTTACGGGTACACCGGGGAGCTGTTTTTT.

The chain joins TRBV4-1 to TRBJ1-1; D is undetermined. The CDR3 totals 13 residues. The germline CDR1 and CDR2 sequences are MGHRA and YSYEKL. V dropped 1 base and J dropped 6 bases, with 9 bases sitting between them. CDR3: CASSQGRNPEAFF. CDR3 DNA: TGCGCCAGCAGCCAAGGAAGAAACCCTGAAGCTTTCTTT.

Of note for this clonotype: Without the conserved terminal phenylalanine or tryptophan, this CDR3 likely stems from a read error. This chain links TRBV27 with TRBJ2-7; possible D gene TRBD1, 6 bases. Germline CDR1 and CDR2: MNHEY and SMNVEV (reference sequence). V was trimmed by 2 bases and J by 3 bases, leaving 8 bases between them. This CDR3 is 13 amino acids long. The CDR3 region is CASSLGGYYEQYL. In DNA, the CDR3 is TGTGCCAGCAGTTTAGGGGGCTACTACGAGCAGTACCTC.

About this clonotype itself: Germline and junction disagree at one end, which may indicate a read error. The gene calls are TRBV20-1 and TRBJ2-4; possibly TRBD2 for D (5 bases). This CDR3 region has 13 residues. The germline V gene encodes CDR1 DFQATT and CDR2 SNEGSKA (reference sequence). The CDR3 is CSASWLAKDIQYF. The CDR3 nucleotides read TGCAGTGCTAGTTGGCTAGCCAAAGACATTCAGTACTTC.

The chain couples TRBV19 to TRBJ2-3; D is perhaps TRBD2 (6 bases). The CDR3 runs 15 residues. The germline V and J ends were trimmed by 4 bases and 1 base, with 12 bases remaining between them. The germline gives CDR1 LNHDA, CDR2 SQIVND (reference sequence). The CDR3 protein is CASSSHSGGTDTQYF. The CDR3, as DNA: TGTGCCAGTAGTAGCCACTCGGGGGGCACAGATACGCAGTATTTT.

This clonotype was detected many times. The V and J genes are TRBV6-2 or TRBV6-3 and TRBJ1-1; no definite D call. The CDR3 is made up of 15 amino acids. Germline V CDR1 and CDR2: MNHEY, SVGEGT. The V end lost 9 bases, the J end lost 2 bases, and 19 bases lay between the germline ends. The CDR3 loop is CASTTLWGINTEAFF. The CDR3 DNA follows: TGTGCCAGTACGACGTTATGGGGAATTAACACTGAAGCTTTCTTT.

On this clonotype itself: This sequence may be a read error, since a much larger clone differs from it by one base. The chain employs TRBV12-3 or TRBV12-4 and TRBJ1-1; D is unclear. The CDR3 is 12 residues long. The V end was cut by 7 bases, the J end by 4 bases, with 10 bases between. CDR3 DNA sequence: TGTGCCAGCACTCAGGTGAGCACTGAAGCTTTCTTT. This codes for CASTQVSTEAFF.

The chain combines TRBV19 with TRBJ1-5; D is possibly TRBD1 (6 bases). The CDR3 runs to 15 residues. With 2 bases removed from V and 5 bases from J, the gap between germline ends came to 13 bases. Germline CDR1 LNHDA, CDR2 SQIVND (reference sequence). The CDR3 nucleotides are TGTGCCAGTAGTATATTATCTGGGGGGCATCAGCCCCAGCATTTT. Translating it yields CASSILSGGHQPQHF.